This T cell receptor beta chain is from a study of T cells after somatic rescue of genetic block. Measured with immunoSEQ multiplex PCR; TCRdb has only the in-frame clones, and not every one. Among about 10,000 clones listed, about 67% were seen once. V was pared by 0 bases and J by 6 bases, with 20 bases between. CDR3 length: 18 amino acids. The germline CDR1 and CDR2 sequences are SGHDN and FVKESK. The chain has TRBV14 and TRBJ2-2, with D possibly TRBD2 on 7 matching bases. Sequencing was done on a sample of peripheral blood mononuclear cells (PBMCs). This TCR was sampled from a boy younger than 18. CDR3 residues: CASSQDGGGWWRPGELFF. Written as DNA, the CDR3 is TGTGCCAGCAGCCAAGATGGGGGGGGCTGGTGGAGGCCCGGGGAGCTGTTTTTT.